This TCR beta chain was identified in a study of CD8+ T cells in alopecia areata. This CDR3 has 16 amino acids. Germline V lookup: CDR1 SGHRS, CDR2 YFSETQ. After removal of 4 bases from V and 2 bases from J, the junction contained 10 bases not matched to a gene. TCR sequencing used cDNA made by reverse transcription of extracted RNA. TCRdb's table, derived via immunoSEQ multiplex PCR, lists solely in-frame clones and lacks some. Here the sample spans around 270,000 clones, over 45% being singletons. Treatment defined: oral pan-JAK inhibitor, 5-10 mg twice daily. The chain recombines TRBV5-1 with TRBJ2-3; the match to TRBD2 covers 7 bases. This material consisted of CD4+ T cells sorted from blood, taken at week 24, from a patient treated with tofacitinib. The origin of this receptor is a human donor with alopecia areata. The CDR3 bases are TGCGCCAGCAGCACCGGACTAGGAGGGCCCACAGATACGCAGTATTTT. Translation gives CASSTGLGGPTDTQYF. The whole variable domain, filled in from reference TRBV5-1 and TRBJ2-3, reads KAGVTQTPRYLIKTRGQQVTLSCSPISGHRSVSWYQQTPGQGLQFLFEYFSETQRNKGNFPGRFSGRQFSNSRSEMNVSTLELGDSALYLCASSTGLGGPTDTQYFGPGTRLTVL.